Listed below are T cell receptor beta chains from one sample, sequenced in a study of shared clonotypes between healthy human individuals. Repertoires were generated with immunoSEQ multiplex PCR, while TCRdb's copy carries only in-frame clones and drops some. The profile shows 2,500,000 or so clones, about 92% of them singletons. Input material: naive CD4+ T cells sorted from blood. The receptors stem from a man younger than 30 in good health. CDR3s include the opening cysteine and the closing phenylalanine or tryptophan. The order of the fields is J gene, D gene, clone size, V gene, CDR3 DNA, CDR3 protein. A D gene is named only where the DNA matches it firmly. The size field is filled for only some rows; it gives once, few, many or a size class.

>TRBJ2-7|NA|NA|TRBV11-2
TGTGCCAGCAGCTTAACGACGGTTTCCTACGAGCAGTACTTC
CASSLTTVSYEQYF
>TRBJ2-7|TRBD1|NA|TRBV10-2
TGCGCCAGCAGTGAGTACAGGGGGGAGCAGTACTTC
CASSEYRGEQYF
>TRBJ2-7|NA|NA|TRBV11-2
TGTGCCAGCAGCTTAGATGGGATGACCGCCTACGAGCAGTACTTC
CASSLDGMTAYEQYF
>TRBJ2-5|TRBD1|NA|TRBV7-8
TGTGCCAGCAGCCGACAGGGGGAGACCCAGTACTTC
CASSRQGETQYF
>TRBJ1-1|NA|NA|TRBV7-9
TGTGCCAGCAGTCTCGCAGGGGTCACTGAAGCTTTCTTT
CASSLAGVTEAFF
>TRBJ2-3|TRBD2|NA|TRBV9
TGTGCCAGCAGCGGGACTAGCGGGGGTACAGATACGCAGTATTTT
CASSGTSGGTDTQYF
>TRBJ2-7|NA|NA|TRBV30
TGTGCCTGGAGTGTACCACAGGCCTTTTACGAGCAGTACTTC
CAWSVPQAFYEQYF
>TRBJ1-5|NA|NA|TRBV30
TGTGCCTGGAGTGTAGCCGGGGGAGGAAGCAATCAGCCCCAGCATTTT
CAWSVAGGGSNQPQHF
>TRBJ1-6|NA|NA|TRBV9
TGTGCCAGCAGCGTAGACATTGGGACCAATAATTCACCCCTCCACTTT
CASSVDIGTNNSPLHF
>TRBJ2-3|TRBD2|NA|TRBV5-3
TGTGTTGCGAGATTAGTGGCTAGCGGGGGAGTGTGGGGAGATACGCAGTATTTT
CVARLVASGGVWGDTQYF
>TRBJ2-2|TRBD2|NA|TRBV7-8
TGTGCCAGCAGCTTAGAGATGTTAGCGGGAGGGCCGGGCGGGGAGCTGTTTTTT
CASSLEMLAGGPGGELFF
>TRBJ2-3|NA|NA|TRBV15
TGTGCCACCAGCAGGCCTGAGTGGTTTATTACTAGCACAGATACGCAGTATTTT
CATSRPEWFITSTDTQYF
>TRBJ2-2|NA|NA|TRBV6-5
TGTGCCAGCAGTATCGCGGCGTATAACACCGGGGAGCTGTTTTTT
CASSIAAYNTGELFF
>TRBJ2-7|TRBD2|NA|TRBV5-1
TGCGCCAGCAGCCAAGGACTAGCCTACGAGCAGTACTTC
CASSQGLAYEQYF
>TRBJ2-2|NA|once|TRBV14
TGTGCCAGCAGCCCGCGGGAAGGGGGTATATCCGGGGAGCTGTTTTTT
CASSPREGGISGELFF
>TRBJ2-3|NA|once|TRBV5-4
TGTGCCAGCAGCTTGGCGCTGGGAAGTGGCACAGATACGCAGTATTTT
CASSLALGSGTDTQYF
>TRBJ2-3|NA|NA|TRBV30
TGTGCCCGCGCAGGGAATTTAAGAAATACGCAGTATTTT
CARAGNLRNTQYF
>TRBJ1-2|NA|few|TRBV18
TGTGCCAGCTCACCAACGACAGTCTTCGGCGGCTACACCTTC
CASSPTTVFGGYTF
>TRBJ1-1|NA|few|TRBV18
TGTGCCAGCTCACCACGGGGGAACACTGAAGCTTTCTTT
CASSPRGNTEAFF
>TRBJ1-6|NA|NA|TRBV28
TGTGCCAGCAGTTTTGGGCAGAGAAATTCACCCCTCCACTTT
CASSFGQRNSPLHF
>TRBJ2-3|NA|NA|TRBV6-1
TGTGCCAGCAGTGAAGCGACAGGAGTGGGCACAGATACGCAGTATTTT
CASSEATGVGTDTQYF
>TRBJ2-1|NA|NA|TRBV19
TGTGCCAGTAGTATGGCCCTAGGTTATGAGCAGTTCTTC
CASSMALGYEQFF
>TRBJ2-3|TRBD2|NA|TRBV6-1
TGTGCCAGCAGCGAAACCTCTAGCGGTAGCACAGATACGCAGTATTTT
CASSETSSGSTDTQYF
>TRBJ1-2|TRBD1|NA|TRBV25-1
TGTGCCAGCAGTGAATCGGTTGAGACAGGGTATGGCTACACCTTC
CASSESVETGYGYTF
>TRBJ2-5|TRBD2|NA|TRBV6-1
TGTGCCAGCAGTCCCGGGACTAGCAGGGAGACCCAGTACTTC
CASSPGTSRETQYF
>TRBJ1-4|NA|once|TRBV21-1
TGTGCCAGCAGCAAGGCTCCTGCCGGGAATGAAAAACTGTTTTTT
CASSKAPAGNEKLFF
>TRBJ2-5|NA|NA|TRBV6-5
TGTGCCAGCAGTTGGGGCGAAGAGACCCAGTACTTC
CASSWGEETQYF
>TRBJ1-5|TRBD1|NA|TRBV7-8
TGTGCCAGCAGCCCGATGACAGGGTTTACTCAGCCCCAGCATTTT
CASSPMTGFTQPQHF
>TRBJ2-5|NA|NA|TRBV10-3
TGTGCCATCAGCTCCGCAGGGGCCCAAGAGACCCAGTACTTC
CAISSAGAQETQYF
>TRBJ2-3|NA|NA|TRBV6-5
TGTGCCAGCAGCCCCCCCGAGGGTACGCAGTATTTT
CASSPPEGTQYF
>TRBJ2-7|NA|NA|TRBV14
TGTGCCAGCAGCCAAAGTACAGAGTCCCACGAGCAGTACTTC
CASSQSTESHEQYF
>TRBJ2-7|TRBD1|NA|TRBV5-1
TGCGCCAGCAGCGCTGCGGGACAGGGCCCTCGTGAGCAGTACTTC
CASSAAGQGPREQYF
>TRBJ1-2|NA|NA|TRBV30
TGTGCCTGGGGGGAAACTAACTATGGCTACACCTTC
CAWGETNYGYTF
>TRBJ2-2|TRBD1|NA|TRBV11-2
TGTGCCAGCAGCTTAGATCGGACAGGTCCCCTACCCGGGGAGCTGTTTTTT
CASSLDRTGPLPGELFF
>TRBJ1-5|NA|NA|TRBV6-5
TGTGCCAGCAGTTACACGTATAGCAATCAGCCCCAGCATTTT
CASSYTYSNQPQHF
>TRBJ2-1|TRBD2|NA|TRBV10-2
TGCGCCAGCAGTGAGTCTTATTCTAGCGGGATTAATGGTGAGCAGTTCTTC
CASSESYSSGINGEQFF
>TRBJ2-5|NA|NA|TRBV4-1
TGCGCCAGCAGCGCCGGACGGTTCCAAGAGACCCAGTACTTC
CASSAGRFQETQYF
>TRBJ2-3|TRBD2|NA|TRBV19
TGTGCCAGTGGGACTAGCGGGGGGACCCTAGATACGCAGTATTTT
CASGTSGGTLDTQYF
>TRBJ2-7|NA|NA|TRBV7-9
TGTGCCAGCAGCCCCCGGGGGCCCCCCTCCTACGAGCAGTACTTC
CASSPRGPPSYEQYF
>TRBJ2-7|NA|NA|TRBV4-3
TGCGCCAGCAGCCAACTCCGCGGGATGGCTACTGACGAGCAGTACTTC
CASSQLRGMATDEQYF
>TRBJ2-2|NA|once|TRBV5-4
TGTGCCAGCAGCGTAATGGGACACGACACCGGGGAGCTGTTTTTT
CASSVMGHDTGELFF
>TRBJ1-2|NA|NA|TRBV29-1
TGCAGCGTCCAAGGGGGCTATGGCTACACCTTC
CSVQGGYGYTF
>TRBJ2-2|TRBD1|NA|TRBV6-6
TGTGCCAGCAGTTATCTGGGACAGAAGAACACCGGGGAGCTGTTTTTT
CASSYLGQKNTGELFF
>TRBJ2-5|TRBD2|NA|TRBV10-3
TGTGCCATCAGAACTAGCGGGGGGCACCAAGAGACCCAGTACTTC
CAIRTSGGHQETQYF
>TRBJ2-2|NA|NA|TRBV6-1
TGTGCCAGCGGGACCTATTTCGGGGAGCTGTTTTTT
CASGTYFGELFF
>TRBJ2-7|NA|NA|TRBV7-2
TGTGCCAGCAGCCCCGGATGGGCGAACTACGAGCAGTACTTC
CASSPGWANYEQYF
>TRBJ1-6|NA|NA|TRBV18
TGTGCCAGCTCACTAAACCGGGACACGAATTCACCCCTCCACTTT
CASSLNRDTNSPLHF
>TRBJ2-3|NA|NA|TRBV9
TGTGCCAGCAGCGTAGCGAATACAGATACGCAGTATTTT
CASSVANTDTQYF
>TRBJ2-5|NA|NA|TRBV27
TGTGCCAGCAGCCGCCAGGCGCTACAAGAGACCCAGTACTTC
CASSRQALQETQYF
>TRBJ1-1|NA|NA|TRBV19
TGTGCCAGTAGTATTTCGGGGGGCGTCTCTGAAGCTTTCTTT
CASSISGGVSEAFF
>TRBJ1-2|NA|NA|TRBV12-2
TGTGCAAGTCGCTTAGCAACGGAGAGAAGACAGGGCCCTAACTATGGCTACACCTTC
CASRLATERRQGPNYGYTF